Each of the 28 T cell receptor beta chains below was sequenced from the same sample in a study of blood T cells in healthy people across ages. Primers used in a second PCR of roughly 6 to 11 cycles were a sample-barcoded 5' primer and a J-beta primer mix. TCRdb redid the calling of the 5' RACE reads with MiXCR, one entry per CDR3 protein. The repertoire includes approximately 800,000 distinct CDR3 sequences, 20% to 30% of them detected once, and 3% to 4.5% sits in the top ten. This sample also belongs to another study, concerning T cells of mothers and their children.

The sample taken for sequencing was blood. These receptors all stem from a boy aged 5-17 years in good health.

This sequence joins TRBV29-1 and TRBJ1-4; maybe TRBD1 (5 bases). CDR1 and CDR2 (germline): SQVTM, ANQGSEA. Trimming left V 6 bases short and J 4 bases short, with 12 bases between. The length of the CDR3 is 13 residues. The CDR3 sequence: CSVKDSINEKLFF. The CDR3 region has the DNA TGCAGCGTCAAAGACAGTATTAATGAAAAACTGTTTTTT.

The chain joins TRBV4-3 to TRBJ2-1, with D perhaps matching TRBD2 (6 bases). The CDR3 loop spans 14 amino acids. V was clipped by 0 bases and J by 9 bases, with 12 bases between them. Germline assignment: CDR1 LGHNA and CDR2 YSLEER. The DNA of the CDR3 is TGCGCCAGCAGCCAAGATCCCTCTAGCGCTGAGCAGTTCTTC. Encoded protein: CASSQDPSSAEQFF.

This clonotype was counted ten times or more. The chain carries TRBV4-3 and TRBJ1-4; 10 nucleotides agree with TRBD1. The CDR3 length is 15 residues. Unmatched junction bases numbered 3, after V lost 0 bases and J lost 8 bases. Germline V CDR1 and CDR2: LGHNA, YSLEER. The DNA for the CDR3 is TGCGCCAGCAGCCAAGATGGGACAGGGGAGGAAAAACTGTTTTTT. It yields the protein CASSQDGTGEEKLFF.

This clonotype was counted between two and nine times. The V call is TRBV4-3, the J call TRBJ1-1; the D gene is possibly TRBD1 (5 bases). This CDR3 contains 15 residues. CDR1 and CDR2 from the germline V gene are LGHNA and YSLEER. The V end lost 0 bases, the J end lost 5 bases, and 13 bases lay between the germline ends. CDR3: CASSQDRTGWTEAFF. CDR3 coding DNA: TGCGCCAGCAGCCAAGATCGAACAGGATGGACTGAAGCTTTCTTT.

The V and J genes are TRBV12-3 or TRBV12-4 and TRBJ2-3, with TRBD2 identical over 16 bases. The V and J ends lost 7 bases and 4 bases, in that order; junction bases with no gene match: 29. The CDR3 loop spans 24 amino acids. The CDR3 DNA reads as TGTGCCAGCACCGTGAGCCGGGACAGGGGACTAGCGGGAGGGATATGGGAGCACGCAGATACGCAGTATTTT. Protein: CASTVSRDRGLAGGIWEHADTQYF.

This clonotype was observed a few times. V is TRBV4-1 and J is TRBJ2-7; D is possibly TRBD2 (5 bases). From germline, CDR1 is MGHRA and CDR2 YSYEKL. This CDR3 is built from 16 residues. The V end lost 4 bases, the J end lost 2 bases, and 18 bases lay between the germline ends. The CDR3 region is CASSLTPSGEAYEQYF. The CDR3 DNA follows: TGCGCCAGCAGCCTCACCCCAAGCGGAGAGGCCTACGAGCAGTACTTC.

This sequence joins TRBV6-4 and TRBJ2-5; D is undetermined. The end of the DNA is better explained by TRBJ2-1, so the J call may be wrong. The CDR3 length is 14 residues. Germline CDR1 and CDR2: MRHNA and SNTAGT. The CDR3 protein is CASSSEGFSNEQFF. As DNA, the CDR3 is TGTGCCAGCAGTAGTGAAGGTTTCTCCAATGAGCAGTTCTTC.

This rearrangement joins TRBV6-5 to TRBJ1-4, with TRBD1 as a possible D gene (6 bases). The germline CDR1 and CDR2 sequences are MNHEY and SVGAGI. Trimming took off 0 bases at V and 7 bases at J, with 12 bases between the two ends. The CDR3 has 15 amino acids. CDR3 sequence: CASSYSTTGAEKLFF. In DNA, the CDR3 is TGTGCCAGCAGTTACTCGACGACAGGAGCTGAAAAACTGTTTTTT.

V gene TRBV20-1 combines with J gene TRBJ2-5; 13 bases are a match to TRBD2. CDR1 is DFQATT, CDR2 SNEGSKA, per germline (reference sequence). The CDR3 covers 16 residues. The ends lost 3 bases at V and 5 bases at J; junction bases unmatched: 9. The CDR3 reads CSASGLAGVTGETQYF. CDR3 coding DNA: TGCAGTGCTAGTGGACTAGCGGGAGTGACTGGGGAGACCCAGTACTTC.

V is TRBV20-1 and J is TRBJ2-5, with 7 bases matching TRBD1. The J call may be incorrect, as the DNA end agrees better with TRBJ2-7. CDR1 and CDR2 (germline): DFQATT, SNEGSKA (reference sequence). The CDR3 has 13 amino acids. Here the CDR3 reads CSERGQVSYEQYF. The CDR3 DNA reads as TGCAGTGAGAGGGGGCAGGTCTCCTACGAGCAGTACTTC.

The V gene is TRBV7-2, the J gene TRBJ1-4; no firm D call. Looked up from germline, CDR1 is SGHTA and CDR2 is FQGNSA. V shed 3 bases and J shed 7 bases, with 9 bases lying between them. The CDR3 is made up of 13 amino acids. The chain's CDR3 is CASSFGVPEKLFF. Here the CDR3 DNA reads TGTGCCAGCAGCTTCGGGGTTCCTGAAAAACTGTTTTTT.

The chain joins TRBV9 to TRBJ2-5; TRBD2 aligns across 13 bases. V shed 0 bases, J shed 2 bases, and the junction held 1 base outside the gene matches. The CDR3 covers 16 residues. Looked up from germline, CDR1 is SGDLS and CDR2 is YYNGEE. CDR3 DNA sequence: TGTGCCAGCAGCGTAGAGGGACTAGCGGGGCAAGAGACCCAGTACTTC. Translation gives CASSVEGLAGQETQYF.

Only a few counts were recorded for this clonotype. The chain is built from TRBV28 and TRBJ2-1; perhaps TRBD2 as D (5 bases). The DNA end is a closer match to TRBJ2-5, so the J assignment may be wrong. Per the germline V gene, CDR1 is MDHEN and CDR2 is SYDVKM. This CDR3 spans 17 amino acids. CDR3 amino acids: CASSPPAPGVGRETQYF. The DNA for the CDR3 is TGTGCCAGCAGTCCCCCCGCCCCCGGGGTAGGTCGAGAGACCCAGTACTTC.

The chain employs TRBV28 and TRBJ2-7; 7 bases agree with TRBD1. There are 14 residues in the CDR3. V lost 5 bases and J lost 1; bases outside the gene matches: 5. Germline V gene data show CDR1 as MDHEN and CDR2 as SYDVKM. CDR3 DNA: TGTGCCAGCAGTGTGACAGGGCCATCCTACGAGCAGTACTTC. It codes for CASSVTGPSYEQYF.

The chain joins TRBV29-1 to TRBJ2-3; 8 bases agree with TRBD2. V shed 7 bases, J shed 2 bases, and the junction held 5 bases outside the gene matches. The CDR3 extends over 13 amino acids. The germline CDR1 and CDR2 sequences are SQVTM and ANQGSEA. Here the CDR3 reads CSAGGGITDTQYF. The CDR3 bases are TGCAGCGCCGGGGGGGGGATCACAGATACGCAGTATTTT.

The V call is TRBV5-1, the J call TRBJ2-5; tentatively, D is TRBD2 (7 bases). Germline loops: CDR1 SGHRS, CDR2 YFSETQ. Trimming removed 0 bases from V and 6 bases from J, with 15 bases in between. The CDR3 is made up of 15 amino acids. CDR3 amino acids: CASSLEVQGGKTQYF. The CDR3 nucleotides are TGCGCCAGCAGCTTGGAAGTACAGGGAGGGAAGACCCAGTACTTC. Drawing the rest from reference TRBV5-1 and TRBJ2-5, the complete variable domain is KAGVTQTPRYLIKTRGQQVTLSCSPISGHRSVSWYQQTPGQGLQFLFEYFSETQRNKGNFPGRFSGRQFSNSRSEMNVSTLELGDSALYLCASSLEVQGGKTQYFGPGTRLLVL.

The chain is built from TRBV25-1 and TRBJ2-6; D unresolved. V gave up 5 bases and J gave up 0 bases, with 14 bases separating them. The CDR3 sequence is 17 residues long. The V gene's germline CDR1 is MGHDK and CDR2 SYGVNS. CDR3 loop: CASSSLWVGSGANVLTF. In DNA form, the CDR3 reads TGTGCCAGCAGTTCCCTTTGGGTGGGCTCTGGGGCCAACGTCCTGACTTTC.

This clonotype was seen only a few times. A much larger clone differs by one base, so this may be a read error. The rearrangement joins TRBV4-2 to TRBJ1-2; tentatively, D is TRBD1 (5 bases). This CDR3 spans 15 amino acids. The germline V gene encodes CDR1 LGHNA and CDR2 YNFKEQ. V lost 0 bases to trimming and J lost 4 bases, with 12 bases between them. Here the CDR3 DNA reads TGTGCCAGCAGCCAAGATAGGAAGACAGCCTATGGCTACACCTTC. This gives the protein CASSQDRKTAYGYTF.

This chain joins TRBV20-1 and TRBJ2-1; D is perhaps TRBD1 or TRBD2 (6 bases each). V was cut by 6 bases and J by 6 bases, with 21 bases left in between. CDR1 and CDR2 (germline): DFQATT, SNEGSKA (reference sequence). The CDR3 consists of 15 residues. The chain's CDR3 is CSAFSIRGAGNEQFF. CDR3 DNA sequence: TGCAGTGCCTTCTCCATTAGGGGGGCGGGCAATGAGCAGTTCTTC.

CDR3 in amino acids: CASSLAGGTQPQHF. The CDR3 DNA follows: TGTGCCAGCAGCTTAGCGGGGGGTACTCAGCCCCAGCATTTT. The rearrangement joins TRBV7-8 to TRBJ1-5, with D perhaps matching TRBD1 (5 bases). Germline-derived CDR1 and CDR2 are SGHVS and FQNEAQ. Trimming took 0 bases from V and 6 from J, leaving 9 bases between them. The CDR3 sequence is 14 residues long. Using reference TRBV7-8 and TRBJ1-5 for the parts outside the CDR3, the full variable domain is GAGVSQSPRYKVAKRGQDVALRCDPISGHVSLFWYQQALGQGPEFLTYFQNEAQLDKSGLPSDRFFAERPEGSVSTLKIQRTQQEDSAVYLCASSLAGGTQPQHFGDGTRLSIL.

This clonotype was counted a few times. The V and J genes are TRBV10-3 and TRBJ2-5, with 9 bases aligning to TRBD1. The closer fit of TRBJ2-1 to the DNA end suggests the J call may be wrong. The CDR3 extends over 14 amino acids. CDR1 and CDR2 (germline): ENHRY, SYGVKD. In DNA form, the CDR3 reads TGTGCCATCAGTCGGACAGGGGTGGACAATGAGCAGTTCTTC. Amino acids: CAISRTGVDNEQFF.

In nucleotides, the CDR3 is TGTGCCAGCAGCTTAGCAGGCACCTTCGATGGGAATGAGCAGTTCTTC. It specifies CASSLAGTFDGNEQFF. The rearrangement uses TRBV7-9 and TRBJ2-1; no reliable D call. CDR3 length: 16 amino acids. In germline, CDR1 is SEHNR, CDR2 FQNEAQ (reference sequence). Trimming took 0 bases from V and 7 from J, leaving 16 bases between them.

This clonotype was counted only a few times. V and J are TRBV14 and TRBJ2-7, with TRBD1 identical over 9 bases. The CDR3 consists of 14 residues. Trimming took 7 bases from V and 6 from J; bases not matched to a gene: 10. Germline assignment: CDR1 SGHDN and CDR2 FVKESK. Here the CDR3 reads CASKSGTGKGEQYF. The CDR3 coding sequence is TGTGCCAGCAAATCCGGGACAGGGAAAGGCGAGCAGTACTTC.

This clonotype has only a few counts. This rearrangement joins TRBV7-2 to TRBJ2-5; D remains ambiguous. The J call is uncertain, as TRBJ2-7 better fits the DNA end. The germline V gene has CDR1 SGHTA and CDR2 FQGNSA. CDR3 length: 15 amino acids. The DNA of the CDR3 is TGTGCCAGCAGCCCCGCCCGGAGTACCTCCTACGAGCAGTACTTC. Protein sequence: CASSPARSTSYEQYF.

This chain uses TRBV7-3 with TRBJ1-2, with D unclear. The CDR3 covers 13 residues. The V and J ends lost 6 bases and 3 bases respectively, with 11 bases between them. CDR1 SGHTA and CDR2 FQGTGA come from the germline V gene. The CDR3 here is CASSLEFHYGYTF. CDR3 nucleotides: TGTGCCAGCAGTTTGGAGTTTCACTATGGCTACACCTTC.

This clonotype came up a few times. V and J are TRBV3-1 and TRBJ2-7; D assignment may be TRBD1 or TRBD2 (5 bases each). The CDR3 consists of 16 residues. The germline V gene has CDR1 LGHDT and CDR2 YNNKEL (reference sequence). V gave up 5 bases and J gave up 2 bases, with 19 bases separating them. CDR3 region: CASSGQIGTVTYEQYF. CDR3 DNA sequence: TGTGCCAGCAGCGGCCAAATTGGGACGGTGACCTACGAGCAGTACTTC.

This clonotype was seen a few times. The gene calls are TRBV20-1 and TRBJ2-1, with D perhaps matching TRBD2 (6 bases). The CDR3 length is 18 residues. The ends were cut back, 4 bases at V and 5 bases at J, with 27 bases in the middle. Germline V gene data show CDR1 as DFQATT and CDR2 as SNEGSKA (reference sequence). CDR3 in amino acids: CSAIRDWGDPRANNEQFF. CDR3 in DNA: TGCAGTGCTATCCGGGACTGGGGCGACCCGAGGGCGAACAATGAGCAGTTCTTC.

This clonotype was counted only a few times. The genes are TRBV28 and TRBJ2-5, with D uncertain. The V end lost 6 bases, the J end lost 1 base, and 18 bases lay between the germline ends. CDR1 MDHEN and CDR2 SYDVKM come from the germline V gene. The CDR3 totals 16 residues. Here the CDR3 reads CASSLPEGRPQETQYF. The CDR3, as DNA: TGTGCCAGCAGCCTCCCGGAAGGCAGACCCCAAGAGACCCAGTACTTC. The full variable domain, completed using reference TRBV28 and TRBJ2-5, is DVKVTQSSRYLVKRTGEKVFLECVQDMDHENMFWYRQDPGLGLRLIYFSYDVKMKEKGDIPEGYSVSREKKERFSLILESASTNQTSMYLCASSLPEGRPQETQYFGPGTRLLVL.